The entry that follows covers one TCR beta chain sequence. The antigen remains unidentified. The sample is drawn from a study of cytomegalovirus exposure and HLA in healthy donors. The study, taken as a whole, reports: Among the CMV-associated chains, three were confirmed in vitro as specific for CMV antigens.

This table comes from immunoSEQ multiplex PCR, and its TCRdb copy is limited to in-frame clones, with some not included. The table shows fewer than 70,000 clones, with 90% to 95% occurring only once. This CDR3 contains 11 residues. V was shortened by 7 bases and J by 8 bases, with 12 bases between the two germline ends. Germline V gives CDR1 SQVTM, CDR2 ANQGSEA. This TCR came from a woman aged 18-29 years in good health and CMV-seropositive. Sample: PBMCs. This chain connects TRBV29-1 to TRBJ2-1, with D perhaps matching TRBD2 (6 bases). CDR3 protein: CSGGEGHEQFF. CDR3 coding DNA: TGCAGCGGGGGGGAAGGCCATGAGCAGTTCTTC.